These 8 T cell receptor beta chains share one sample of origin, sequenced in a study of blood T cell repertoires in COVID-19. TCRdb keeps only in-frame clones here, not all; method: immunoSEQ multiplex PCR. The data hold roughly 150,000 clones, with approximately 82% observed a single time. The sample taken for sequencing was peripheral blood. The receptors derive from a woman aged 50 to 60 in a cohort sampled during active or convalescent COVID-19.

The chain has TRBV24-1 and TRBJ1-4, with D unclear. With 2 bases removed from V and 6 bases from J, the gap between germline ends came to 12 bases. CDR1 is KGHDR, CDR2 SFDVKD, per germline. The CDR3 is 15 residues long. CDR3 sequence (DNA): TGTGCCACCAGTGATTCTCATCTGAACTATGAAAAACTGTTTTTT. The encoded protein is CATSDSHLNYEKLFF.

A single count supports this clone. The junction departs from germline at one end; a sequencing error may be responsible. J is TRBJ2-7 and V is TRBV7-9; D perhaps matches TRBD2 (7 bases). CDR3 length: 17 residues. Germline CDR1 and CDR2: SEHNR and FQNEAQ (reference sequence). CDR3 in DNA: TGTGCCACCAGCGGGACAACAGATAATCAGATCTCCTACGAGCAGTACTTC. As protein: CATSGTTDNQISYEQYF.

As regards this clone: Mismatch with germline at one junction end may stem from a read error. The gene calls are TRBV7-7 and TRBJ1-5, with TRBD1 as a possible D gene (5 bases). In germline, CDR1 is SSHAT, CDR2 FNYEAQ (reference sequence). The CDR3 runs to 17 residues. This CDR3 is CASSLARRGTRNQPQHF. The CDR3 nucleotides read TGTGCTAGCAGCTTAGCGCGGCGGGGGACCCGCAATCAGCCCCAGCATTTT.

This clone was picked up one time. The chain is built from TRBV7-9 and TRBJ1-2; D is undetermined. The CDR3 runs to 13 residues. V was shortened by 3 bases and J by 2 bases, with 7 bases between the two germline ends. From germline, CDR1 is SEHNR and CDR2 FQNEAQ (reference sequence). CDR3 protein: CASSLRRNYGYTF. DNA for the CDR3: TGTGCCAGCAGCTTGCGGAGAAACTATGGCTACACCTTC.

The CDR3 region is CASSRSQASLNEKLFF. CDR3 nucleotides: TGTGCCAGCAGCCGATCACAGGCCTCACTTAATGAAAAACTGTTTTTT. The chain couples TRBV7-6 to TRBJ1-4; TRBD1 might be the D (5 bases). Germline CDR1 SGHVS, CDR2 FNYEAQ. V dropped 5 bases and J dropped 4 bases, with 17 bases sitting between them. This CDR3 is 16 amino acids long. Full variable domain (missing parts from reference TRBV7-6 and TRBJ1-4): GAGVSQSPRYKVTKRGQDVALRCDPISGHVSLYWYRQALGQGPEFLTYFNYEAQQDKSGLPNDRFSAERPEGSISTLTIQRTEQRDSAMYRCASSRSQASLNEKLFFGSGTQLSVL.

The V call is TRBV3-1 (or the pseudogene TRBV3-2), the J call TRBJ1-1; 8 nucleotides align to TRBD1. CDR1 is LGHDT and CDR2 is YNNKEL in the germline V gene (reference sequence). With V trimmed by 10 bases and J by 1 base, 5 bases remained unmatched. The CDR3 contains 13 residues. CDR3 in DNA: TGTGCCACCCGTCAGGGGGCGAACACTGAAGCTTTCTTT. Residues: CATRQGANTEAFF.

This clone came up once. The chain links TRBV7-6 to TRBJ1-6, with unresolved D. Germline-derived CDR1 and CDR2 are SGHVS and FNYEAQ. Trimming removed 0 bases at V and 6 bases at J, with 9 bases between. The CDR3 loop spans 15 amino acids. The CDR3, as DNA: TGTGCCAGCAGCTTAGCGAGGCAGTTTAATTCACCCCTCCACTTT. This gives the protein CASSLARQFNSPLHF.

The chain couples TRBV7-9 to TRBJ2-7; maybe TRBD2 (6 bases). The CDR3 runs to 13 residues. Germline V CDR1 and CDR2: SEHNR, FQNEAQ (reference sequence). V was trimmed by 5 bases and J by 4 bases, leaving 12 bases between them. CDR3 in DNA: TGTGCCAGCAGCCCGGGGGACCGGTACGAGCAGTACTTC. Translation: CASSPGDRYEQYF.